This T cell receptor beta chain comes out of a study of shared clonotypes between healthy human individuals. Study-level points and caveats: With few donors, the genetic and exposure-history diversity represented was limited. At large depth, rarefaction still showed sorted-subset sequencing to be incomplete. Across a few donors, naive CD4 shared 5% to 6%, naive CD8 3% to 3.5%, memory CD4 roughly 2.4%, memory CD8 0.35% to 0.5%.

Profiling relied on immunoSEQ multiplex PCR, and the TCRdb table lists in-frame clones only, not all of them. Altogether more than 2,000,000 clones are present, approximately 90% being singletons, with the ten largest covering roughly 0.14%. Partitioning of CD4+ cells yielded a CD45RA+ naive subset and a CD45RA-negative memory subset. Comments on this clone: Its antigen is undetermined.

V gave up 4 bases and J gave up 6 bases; unmatched junction bases: 11. CDR3 length: 15 amino acids. Germline assignment: CDR1 ENHRY and CDR2 SYGVKD. This TCR was recovered from a man in his late teens or twenties in good health. The chain recombines TRBV10-3 with TRBJ1-1; 7 positions match TRBD1. The specimen sequenced was naive CD4+ T cells sorted from blood. Noted subset: CD45RA+ positively selected. The CDR3 reads CAISGDPGGASEAFF. The DNA for the CDR3 is TGTGCCATCAGTGGAGATCCAGGGGGAGCGTCTGAAGCTTTCTTT.